This T cell receptor (beta chain) stems from a study of T cells in localized non-small cell lung cancer (dated by TCRdb to the early 2020s). About the full investigation: The study analyzed T cell repertoires of 236 early-stage NSCLC patients, comparing tumors and uninvolved tumor-adjacent lungs. The mean age of the NSCLC patients was just over 65 years, with approximately 130 men and over 100 women. The cohort comprised some 220 treatment-naïve NSCLC patients with resected, localized lung tumors.

At diagnosis, peripheral blood, uninvolved tumor-adjacent lung and tumor were collected and stored as a combination of fresh-frozen and FFPE material. For TCR repertoire profiling, the blood samples were analyzed as peripheral blood mononuclear cells. The immunoSEQ Assay was used to sequence TCR beta CDR3 regions from DNA. Under the source paper's analysis protocol: T cell density was computed as TCR beta template counts normalized to usable DNA estimated by amplifying housekeeping genes. Richness was estimated using the preseqR package, with extrapolation to 400,000 templates for PBMC samples and to 120,000 templates for tissue samples. Clonality was defined by subtracting Pielou's evenness from one. To identify tissue-enriched TCRs, differential abundance testing was run on productive amino-acid clonotypes with a minimum total count of 5 and an alpha of 0.1. The Jaccard Index and the Morisita Overlap Index were used to quantify repertoire overlap between compartments. TCR beta CDR3s were clustered by GLIPH together with public tetramer-defined viral CDR3s, and at least three viral sequences plus V-gene enrichment were required for viral motifs. TCRdb limited this immuneACCESS table to in-frame rearrangements with V and J called. A share of clones is missing; checked studies link under half to unresolved V genes, and the rest is unexplained. V and J calls plus clone size are reproduced from that table; the DNA served to infer D and trimming. The sample table lists fewer than 40,000 clones, less than 80% of them with a count of one. The ten largest clones take up about 40% of the sample.

On this clone: Its target antigen remains unknown. The record has no base qualities; no much larger clone is one base away.

The CDR3 spans 14 residues, from the cysteine through the phenylalanine. Solely the CDR3 DNA is kept, with 42 bases framed from the first base. For CDR1 and CDR2, the germline V gene lists SGHAT and FQNNGV. The V end loses 3 bases and the J end loses 3 bases, and a stretch of 9 bases separates them. On the study overall, not on this receptor specifically: Because the study design was exploratory, TCR variables were selected using unadjusted p-values without false-discovery rate correction. The highest T cell clonality was observed in uninvolved tumor-adjacent lung, where clonality exceeded that of tumor, suggesting that antigenic responses were more focused in uninvolved tumor-adjacent lung. Higher blood T cell density associated with longer overall survival, while higher adjacent-lung clonality associated with shorter survival. Of the top 100 tumor clones, a median of roughly 53 were detected in paired uninvolved adjacent lung; roughly 29 were also among that lung's top 100. Because multi-region tumor sequencing was not done, intratumor heterogeneity could not be ruled out.

The V gene is TRBV11-2 and the J gene is TRBJ2-1; the D gene cannot be named for sure. This TCR derives from a male donor aged 60 or over with stage II squamous cell lung carcinoma. The source was peripheral blood, collected before any cancer treatment. This receptor has the CDR3 CASSLDGFYNEQFF. The sequenced DNA is TGTGCCAGCAGCTTGGACGGCTTCTACAATGAGCAGTTCTTC.